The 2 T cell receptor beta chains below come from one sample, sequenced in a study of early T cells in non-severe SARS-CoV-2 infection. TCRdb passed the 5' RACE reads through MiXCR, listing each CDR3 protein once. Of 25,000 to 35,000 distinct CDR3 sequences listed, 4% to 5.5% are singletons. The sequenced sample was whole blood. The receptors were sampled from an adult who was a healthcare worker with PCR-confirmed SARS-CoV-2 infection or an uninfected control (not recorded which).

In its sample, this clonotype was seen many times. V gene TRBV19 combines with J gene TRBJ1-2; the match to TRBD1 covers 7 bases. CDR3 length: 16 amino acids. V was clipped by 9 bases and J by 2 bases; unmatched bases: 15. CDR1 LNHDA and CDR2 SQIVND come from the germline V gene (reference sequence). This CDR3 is CASTPAHRGNNYGYTF. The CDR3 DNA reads TGTGCCAGCACCCCGGCCCACAGGGGCAACAACTATGGCTACACCTTC.

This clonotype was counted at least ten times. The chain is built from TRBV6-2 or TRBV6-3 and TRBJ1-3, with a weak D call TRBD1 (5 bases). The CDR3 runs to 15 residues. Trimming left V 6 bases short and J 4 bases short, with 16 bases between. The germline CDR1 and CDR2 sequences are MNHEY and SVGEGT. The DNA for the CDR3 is TGTGCCAGCAGACCGAGGGGATCGCCCGGAAACACCATATATTTT. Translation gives CASRPRGSPGNTIYF.